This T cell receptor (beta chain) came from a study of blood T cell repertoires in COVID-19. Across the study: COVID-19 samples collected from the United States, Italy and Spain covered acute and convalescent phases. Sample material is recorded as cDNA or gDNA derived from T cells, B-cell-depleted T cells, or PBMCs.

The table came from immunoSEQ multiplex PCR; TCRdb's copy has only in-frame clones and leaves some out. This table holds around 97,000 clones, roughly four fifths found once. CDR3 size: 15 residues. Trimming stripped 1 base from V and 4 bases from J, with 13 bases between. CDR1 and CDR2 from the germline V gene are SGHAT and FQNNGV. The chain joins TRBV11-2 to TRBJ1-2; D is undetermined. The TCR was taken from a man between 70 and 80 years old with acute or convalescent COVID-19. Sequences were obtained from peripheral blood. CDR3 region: CASSLVAISGYGYTF. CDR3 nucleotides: TGTGCCAGCAGCTTAGTTGCCATCTCCGGCTATGGCTACACCTTC.